This T cell receptor beta chain was identified in a study of regulatory T cells in long-lasting Graves disease. Construction of TCR beta libraries relied on iRepertoire HTBI primers and on Arm-PCR targeting CDR3 regions. In TCRdb, the multiplex PCR reads were re-called with MiXCR into one record per CDR3 protein. The table records 400,000 to 500,000 distinct CDR3 sequences, about 21% of them present only once. Time point reported: persistent/refractory GD, antithyroid drugs over 5 years with positive TRAb. There was RNA extracted from PBMCs, and the TCR library was made from it. This CDR3 comprises 14 residues. The V gene's germline CDR1 is DFQATT and CDR2 SNEGSKA (reference sequence). V trimming: 6 bases; J trimming: 4 bases; junction bases outside the gene matches: 6.

The origin of this receptor is a female donor with Graves disease. Material: peripheral blood mononuclear cells (PBMCs), obtained when the disease was refractory, from a patient treated with antithyroid drugs. The chain recombines TRBV20-1 with TRBJ2-5; 12 nucleotides match TRBD2. This CDR3 is CSAKPGLAGETQYF. CDR3 nucleotide sequence: TGCAGTGCCAAACCGGGACTAGCGGGAGAGACCCAGTACTTC.